A selection of T cell receptor beta chains follows, all from one sample in a study of T cell responses to AZD1222 COVID-19 vaccine. The assay was immunoSEQ multiplex PCR, and TCRdb's table has in-frame clones only and misses some. Counted here are approximately 110,000 clones, 92% occurring once; the ten biggest clones make up 1.2%. The specimen comprised peripheral blood, sampled on day 0 of AZD1222 vaccination. Source of these receptors: an adult in good health. CDR3s include the opening cysteine and the closing phenylalanine or tryptophan. Each record gives: clone size, D gene, CDR3 length, V gene, J gene, CDR3 protein, CDR3 DNA. A D gene is named only where the DNA matches it firmly. Part of the rows lack a size; the others show once, few, many or a class for expanded clones.

-	-	12	TRBV25-1	TRBJ2-3	CASSEWGGAQYF	TGTGCCAGCAGTGAATGGGGCGGGGCGCAGTATTTT
-	-	20	TRBV23-1	TRBJ1-2	CASSNRRQLSTRGTNYGYTF	TGCGCCAGCAGTAACCGCAGACAGTTGTCCACAAGAGGAACTAACTATGGCTACACCTTC
-	-	12	TRBV24-1	TRBJ2-7	CATMGSAYEQYF	TGTGCCACCATGGGATCGGCCTACGAGCAGTACTTC
-	-	11	TRBV24-1	TRBJ2-1	CATSLGGEQFF	TGTGCCACCAGCCTCGGTGGTGAGCAGTTCTTC
-	-	16	TRBV6-1	TRBJ1-5	CASSEYNQGSNQPQHF	TGTGCCAGCAGTGAGTACAATCAGGGTAGCAATCAGCCCCAGCATTTT
-	-	14	TRBV4-3	TRBJ1-5	CASSQDAGNQPQHF	TGCGCCAGCAGCCAAGATGCCGGCAATCAGCCCCAGCATTTT
-	-	14	TRBV3-1/TRBV3-2	TRBJ2-1	CASSQGQTVNEQFF	TGTGCCAGCAGCCAAGGGCAGACTGTCAATGAGCAGTTCTTC
-	TRBD1	13	TRBV30	TRBJ1-1	CAWTRQGNTEAFF	TGTGCCTGGACTAGACAGGGGAACACTGAAGCTTTCTTT
once	-	14	TRBV7-2	TRBJ1-2	CASSLAGQNYGYTF	TGTGCCAGCAGCTTAGCGGGACAAAACTATGGCTACACCTTC
-	-	14	TRBV27	TRBJ1-2	CASSLGRQNYGYTF	TGTGCCAGCAGTTTAGGTAGACAGAACTATGGCTACACCTTC
-	-	13	TRBV6-5	TRBJ2-3	CASSLRIPDTQYF	TGTGCCAGCAGCCTACGGATCCCAGATACGCAGTATTTT
-	TRBD1	15	TRBV19	TRBJ2-3	CASTLRGRSTDTQYF	TGTGCCAGTACCCTAAGGGGGCGCAGCACAGATACGCAGTATTTT
-	-	15	TRBV11-3	TRBJ1-1	CASSLGTTLNTEAFF	TGTGCCAGCAGCTTGGGCACAACATTGAACACTGAAGCTTTCTTT
-	-	15	TRBV30	TRBJ1-5	CAWSDGTSAYQPQHF	TGTGCCTGGAGTGACGGGACTTCCGCTTATCAGCCCCAGCATTTT
-	-	15	TRBV2	TRBJ1-1	CASSEPGPGPMGAFF	TGTGCCAGCAGTGAACCAGGACCCGGCCCCATGGGAGCTTTCTTT